These 9 T cell receptor beta chains share one sample of origin, sequenced in a study of early T cells in non-severe SARS-CoV-2 infection. From the 5' RACE reads, TCRdb called clonotypes with MiXCR, one entry per CDR3 protein. The sample has nearly 30,000 distinct CDR3 sequences, around 6% seen once. The material sequenced was whole blood. The receptors stem from an adult who was a healthcare worker with PCR-confirmed SARS-CoV-2 infection or an uninfected control (not recorded which).

This clonotype has ten or more counts. V usage is TRBV6-1 and J usage is TRBJ2-3; TRBD2 aligns across 10 bases. The germline gives CDR1 MNHNS, CDR2 SASEGT. J was trimmed by 1 base and V by 2 bases; bases with no gene match: 3. The CDR3 loop spans 16 amino acids. The CDR3 bases are TGTGCCAGCAGTGAAACCCTAGCGGGAGGCACAGATACGCAGTATTTT. Amino acids: CASSETLAGGTDTQYF.

This clonotype has a handful of counts. The chain is built from TRBV7-8 and TRBJ2-5; the match to TRBD2 covers 8 bases. The V segment lost 3 bases and the J segment 6 bases; nucleotides outside the gene matches: 12. In germline, CDR1 is SGHVS, CDR2 FQNEAQ. This CDR3 has 16 amino acids. This CDR3 reads CASSFAWTSMLQTQYF. In DNA, the CDR3 is TGTGCCAGCAGCTTTGCTTGGACTAGCATGCTGCAGACCCAGTACTTC.

This sequence joins TRBV3-1 and TRBJ2-7; D is possibly TRBD2 (5 bases). Trimming shortened V by 4 bases and J by 3 bases, and 16 bases separated the two germline ends. This CDR3 contains 15 residues. The germline CDR1 and CDR2 sequences are LGHDT and YNNKEL (reference sequence). This CDR3 is CASSPAGLGYYEQYF. The CDR3 DNA reads TGTGCCAGCAGCCCCGCCGGACTTGGGTACTACGAGCAGTACTTC.

Ten or more counts support this clonotype. A read error may produce the germline difference seen at one junction end. The chain links TRBV30 to TRBJ2-1, with 12 bases that match TRBD2. The CDR3 loop spans 15 amino acids. CDR1 and CDR2 (germline): GTSNPN, SVGIG (reference sequence). Here the CDR3 DNA reads TGTGCCTGGTGTGTACTAGCGGGGGGCTACAATGAGCAGTTCTTC. Translated, it gives CAWCVLAGGYNEQFF. Complete variable domain (other parts from reference TRBV30 and TRBJ2-1): SQTIHQWPATLVQPVGSPLSLECTVEGTSNPNLYWYRQAAGRGLQLLFYSVGIGQISSEVPQNLSASRPQDRQFILSSKKLLLSDSGFYLCAWCVLAGGYNEQFFGPGTRLTVL.

This clonotype was counted at least ten times. The chain's CDR3 is CASSYKGDPGNTIYF. The CDR3, as DNA: TGTGCCAGCAGTTATAAGGGGGACCCTGGAAACACCATATATTTT. The rearrangement uses TRBV6-5 and TRBJ1-3, with D perhaps TRBD1 (6 bases). Germline lookup yields CDR1 MNHEY and CDR2 SVGAGI. V gave up 3 bases and J gave up 2 bases, with 11 bases separating them. This CDR3 comprises 15 residues.

This clonotype was seen ten or more times. This chain links TRBV20-1 with TRBJ1-1; weak D call: TRBD1 (5 bases). Germline loops: CDR1 DFQATT, CDR2 SNEGSKA (reference sequence). The V and J ends lost 6 bases and 3 bases respectively, with 17 bases between them. The CDR3 extends over 14 amino acids. CDR3 DNA sequence: TGCAGTGCAAGGGGTGAGGTAGGGTACACTGAAGCTTTCTTT. It yields the protein CSARGEVGYTEAFF.

This clonotype was detected many times. The chain uses TRBV5-1 and TRBJ2-1; 9 bases fit TRBD1. Germline loops: CDR1 SGHRS, CDR2 YFSETQ. The ends lost 2 bases at V and 15 bases at J; junction bases unmatched: 3. The CDR3 covers 11 residues. The chain's CDR3 is CASSFGTGMFF. CDR3 DNA: TGCGCCAGCAGCTTCGGGACAGGGATGTTCTTC. The full variable domain, in which reference TRBV5-1 and TRBJ2-1 provide the parts outside the CDR3, is KAGVTQTPRYLIKTRGQQVTLSCSPISGHRSVSWYQQTPGQGLQFLFEYFSETQRNKGNFPGRFSGRQFSNSRSEMNVSTLELGDSALYLCASSFGTGMFFGPGTRLTVL.

The sample holds a few counts of this clonotype. The CDR3 sequence is CASGPPSGGINNEQFF. CDR3 coding DNA: TGTGCCAGCGGCCCTCCGAGCGGGGGGATCAACAATGAGCAGTTCTTC. The gene calls are TRBV6-6 and TRBJ2-1; 9 bases map to TRBD2. The V gene end was trimmed by 8 bases and the J gene end by 5 bases; junction bases not matched to a gene: 13. CDR3 length equals 16 residues. Germline assignment: CDR1 MNHNY and CDR2 SVGAGI (reference sequence).

This clonotype was detected only a few times. V gene TRBV7-6 combines with J gene TRBJ1-3, with D tentatively TRBD1 (5 bases). CDR1 and CDR2 (germline): SGHVS, FNYEAQ. The CDR3 spans 15 residues. V lost 5 bases and J lost 2, with 13 bases in between. The CDR3 coding sequence is TGTGCCAGCAGCCCCCGAGGGACGGCTGGAAACACCATATATTTT. Amino acid sequence: CASSPRGTAGNTIYF.